The next 18 T cell receptor beta chains were all read from a single sample in a study of T cells in Graves' hyperthyroidism and ophthalmopathy. TCR beta CDR3 sequences were amplified from RNA transcripts. Initially, a first-round RT-PCR of the TCR CDR3 employed the HTBI primer set. TCRdb recomputed calls from the multiplex PCR reads with MiXCR, one row per CDR3 protein. The sample holds around 500,000 distinct CDR3 sequences; more than 15% are singletons and the top ten take around 32%. Sample: blood. The receptors were gathered from a woman aged 30 to 39 with Graves' ophthalmopathy.

The chain combines TRBV20-1 with TRBJ2-1; no reliable D call. Germline CDR1 reads DFQATT; CDR2 reads SNEGSKA (reference sequence). V lost 1 base and J 5 bases, leaving 12 bases between the germline ends. The CDR3 length is 14 residues. The CDR3 nucleotides are TGCAGTGCTAGAGGGTCCGAATTTGACAATGAGCAGTTCTTC. Protein sequence: CSARGSEFDNEQFF.

This clonotype was counted many times. V is TRBV7-3 and J is TRBJ2-7; TRBD2 aligns across 11 bases. Germline V lookup: CDR1 SGHTA, CDR2 FQGTGA. The CDR3 totals 15 residues. V lost 5 bases, J lost 2 bases, and 5 bases stayed unmatched. For the CDR3, the DNA is TGTGCCAGCAGCCCTAGCGGGAGGTCGGCCTACGAGCAGTACTTC. Translation gives CASSPSGRSAYEQYF.

This clonotype was seen ten or more times. V is TRBV5-6 and J is TRBJ2-5; D is possibly TRBD2 (6 bases). The CDR3 has 14 amino acids. Germline loops: CDR1 SGHDT, CDR2 YYEEEE. Deletions cut 4 bases from V and 5 bases from J, with 15 bases between. The CDR3 DNA is TGTGCCAGCAGCGGCGCCGCCGGGGGTGAGACCCAGTACTTC. Its protein product is CASSGAAGGETQYF.

Note on this clonotype: This may be a read error: a much more frequent sequence differs by one nucleotide. The V call is TRBV7-2, the J call TRBJ2-7; 12 positions agree with TRBD1. This CDR3 comprises 15 residues. Germline V CDR1 and CDR2: SGHTA, FQGNSA. The CDR3 DNA sequence: TGTGCCAGCAGCCCGGGACAGGGGGCCTCCTACGAGCGGTACTTC. The encoded protein is CASSPGQGASYERYF.

The V call is TRBV14, the J call TRBJ1-6; D unclear. This CDR3 is built from 17 residues. Trimming stripped 5 bases from V and 0 bases from J, with 14 bases between. CDR1 is SGHDN, CDR2 FVKESK, per germline. Here the CDR3 reads CASSSRTVFSYNSPLHF. The CDR3 DNA is TGTGCCAGCAGCTCCCGCACAGTCTTCTCCTATAATTCACCCCTCCACTTT.

This clonotype was seen repeatedly, ten times or more. The genes are TRBV7-2 and TRBJ2-7; TRBD2 might be the D (5 bases). Germline V gene lookup returns CDR1 SGHTA and CDR2 FQGNSA. The length of the CDR3 is 14 residues. V lost 1 base and J 7 bases, leaving 14 bases between the germline ends. The CDR3 loop reads CASSLEPATGEQYF. CDR3 DNA sequence: TGTGCCAGCAGCTTAGAGCCAGCCACGGGGGAGCAGTACTTC.

The chain is built from TRBV19 and TRBJ1-1, with 9 bases fitting TRBD1. The CDR3 loop spans 14 amino acids. The V segment lost 10 bases and the J segment 1 base; nucleotides outside the gene matches: 7. The germline CDR1 and CDR2 sequences are LNHDA and SQIVND (reference sequence). CDR3 region: CAIFRDRANTEAFF. In nucleotides, the CDR3 is TGTGCCATATTCCGGGACAGGGCGAACACTGAAGCTTTCTTT.

Ten or more counts support this clonotype. The genes are TRBV30 and TRBJ1-5, with 7 bases that match TRBD1. There are 15 residues in the CDR3. Germline assignment: CDR1 GTSNPN and CDR2 SVGIG (reference sequence). With V trimmed by 2 bases and J by 4 bases, 8 bases remained unmatched. The CDR3 nucleotides are TGTGCCTGGAGTCCCCGGACAGGCTCTAATCAGCCCCAGCATTTT. Translated, it gives CAWSPRTGSNQPQHF.

Remarks on this clonotype: A much larger clone differs from this one at a single base, so this may be a read error. The rearrangement links TRBV20-1 to TRBJ2-7; D is perhaps TRBD1 or TRBD2 (6 bases each). In germline, CDR1 is DFQATT, CDR2 SNEGSKA (reference sequence). This CDR3 comprises 16 residues. Here the CDR3 reads CSARDTGTSGAYGQYF. The CDR3, as DNA: TGCAGTGCTAGGGATACCGGGACTTCAGGGGCCTACGGGCAGTACTTC.

The chain joins TRBV12-3 or TRBV12-4 to TRBJ2-1; D tentatively fits TRBD1 or TRBD2 (5 bases each). The CDR3 runs 13 residues. V lost 3 bases, J lost 8 bases, and 11 bases lay in between. The CDR3 sequence: CASSFLGTDEQFF. The CDR3 coding sequence is TGTGCCAGCAGTTTTCTGGGGACGGATGAGCAGTTCTTC.

The sample holds a few counts of this clonotype. The V and J genes are TRBV7-6 and TRBJ2-1; perhaps TRBD2 as D (6 bases). Between the trimmed V and J ends, which lost 4 bases and 9 bases, there was a span of 16 bases. The germline CDR1 and CDR2 sequences are SGHVS and FNYEAQ. The CDR3 is made up of 14 amino acids. The CDR3 here is CASSSPGGIGEQFF. CDR3 sequence (DNA): TGTGCCAGCAGCTCCCCTGGCGGGATCGGTGAGCAGTTCTTC.

This clonotype was counted at least ten times. The CDR3, as DNA: TGTGCCAGCAGCTTAGCCGTGACAGTACAAGAGACCCAGTACTTC. This translates into CASSLAVTVQETQYF. The chain is built from TRBV7-9 and TRBJ2-5; D perhaps matches TRBD1 (5 bases). Germline V gene sequence: CDR1 SEHNR, CDR2 FQNEAQ (reference sequence). The CDR3 has 15 amino acids. The V and J ends lost 0 bases and 2 bases respectively, with 10 bases between them.

This clonotype occurred many times. The rearrangement uses TRBV20-1 and TRBJ2-1; unclear D gene. V was trimmed by 6 bases and J by 7 bases, leaving 16 bases between them. The CDR3 length is 13 residues. Germline V gene sequence: CDR1 DFQATT, CDR2 SNEGSKA (reference sequence). The CDR3 is CSAVALRKNEQFF. The CDR3 bases are TGCAGTGCAGTAGCTTTAAGGAAAAATGAGCAGTTCTTC.

The chain joins TRBV28 to TRBJ2-3, with TRBD1 matching over 9 bases. Germline CDR1 and CDR2: MDHEN and SYDVKM. The CDR3 covers 17 residues. After removal of 2 bases from V and 5 bases from J, the junction contained 11 bases not matched to a gene. CDR3 DNA: TGTGCCAGCAGTTTAAAATACTTGGACAGGGGAGAAGATACGCAGTATTTT. Translated: CASSLKYLDRGEDTQYF.

This clonotype was recorded a few times. The V and J genes are TRBV6-1 and TRBJ2-3; 10 bases match TRBD2. V gave up 6 bases and J gave up 6 bases; unmatched junction bases: 6. Per the germline V gene, CDR1 is MNHNS and CDR2 is SASEGT. This CDR3 is 14 amino acids long. In nucleotides, the CDR3 is TGTGCCAGCAGGCTAGCGGGAGTAGGGGATACGCAGTATTTT. Residues: CASRLAGVGDTQYF.

This sequence joins TRBV5-5 and TRBJ2-1; 10 nucleotides align to TRBD2. This CDR3 spans 16 amino acids. Trimming at V came to 2 bases and at J to 3 bases, leaving 5 bases not matched to a gene. CDR1 and CDR2 (germline): SGHKS, YYEKEE (reference sequence). The CDR3 is CASSFQTSGNYNEQFF. CDR3 in DNA: TGTGCCAGCAGCTTCCAAACTAGCGGGAACTACAATGAGCAGTTCTTC.

The chain recombines TRBV9 with TRBJ1-4; D is ambiguous. The CDR3 is 16 residues long. V was pared by 0 bases and J by 8 bases, with 17 bases between. CDR1 and CDR2 from the germline V gene are SGDLS and YYNGEE. In nucleotides, the CDR3 is TGTGCCAGCAGCGTAGACGGACGCCCAGATACAGAAAAACTGTTTTTT. It is translated as CASSVDGRPDTEKLFF.

Ten or more counts support this clonotype. In DNA form, the CDR3 reads TGTGCCAGCAGTTCGCCCCTGTTTAGGACTGAAGCTTTCTTT. It codes for CASSSPLFRTEAFF. This chain links TRBV12-3 or TRBV12-4 with TRBJ1-1, with D uncertain. The length of the CDR3 is 14 residues. V lost 4 bases and J lost 5, with 14 bases in between.